The 28 T cell receptor beta chains below come from one sample, sequenced in a study of CD8 T cells in ankylosing spondylitis. TCRdb re-derived calls from the 5' RACE reads in MiXCR, one entry per CDR3 protein. The data contain about 250,000 distinct CDR3 sequences, 18% of them singletons. What was sequenced was blood, either unsorted or a sorted T cell fraction (not recorded which). The origin of the receptors is a male donor with ankylosing spondylitis or in good health (not recorded which).

The DNA of the CDR3 is TGTGCCAGCAGTAAACCCCCGGGACTGATCGCATCCTACGAGCAGTACTTC. Protein product: CASSKPPGLIASYEQYF. The chain combines TRBV6-1 with TRBJ2-7; D is possibly TRBD2 (6 bases). The CDR3 contains 17 residues. V was cut by 5 bases and J by 1 base, with 21 bases left in between. The germline gives CDR1 MNHNS, CDR2 SASEGT.

This clonotype was counted between two and nine times. This rearrangement joins TRBV5-1 to TRBJ2-7; D is possibly TRBD1 or TRBD2 (5 bases each). The V and J ends lost 2 bases and 3 bases respectively, with 12 bases between them. The CDR3 loop spans 14 amino acids. Germline assignment: CDR1 SGHRS and CDR2 YFSETQ. CDR3 loop: CASSFPGADYEQYF. In DNA, the CDR3 is TGCGCCAGCAGCTTCCCCGGGGCCGACTACGAGCAGTACTTC.

This clonotype has a handful of counts. V gene TRBV27 combines with J gene TRBJ2-4; no clear D. V lost 6 bases and J 7 bases, leaving 13 bases between the germline ends. This CDR3 has 13 residues. Germline V CDR1 and CDR2: MNHEY, SMNVEV (reference sequence). The CDR3 region has the DNA TGTGCCAGCAGACCGGGCGCCGAGAACATTCAGTACTTC. This codes for CASRPGAENIQYF.

This clonotype was counted a few times. The chain employs TRBV10-3 and TRBJ1-1; D may be TRBD1 (5 bases). The CDR3 contains 13 residues. Trimming cost V 10 bases and J 5 bases, with 17 bases left between them. Germline-derived CDR1 and CDR2 are ENHRY and SYGVKD. The CDR3 here is CATLDPTATEAFF. The CDR3, as DNA: TGTGCCACCCTAGACCCGACAGCGACTGAAGCTTTCTTT.

The rearrangement joins TRBV4-1 to TRBJ2-1, with 7 nucleotides matching TRBD1. Germline loops: CDR1 MGHRA, CDR2 YSYEKL. Trimming cost V 0 bases and J 9 bases; bases outside gene matches: 17. This CDR3 is 18 amino acids long. Here the CDR3 DNA reads TGCGCCAGCAGCCAAGACTATGCAGGGGGACCTAAGCTTGGTGAGCAGTTCTTC. This codes for CASSQDYAGGPKLGEQFF.

This clonotype appeared many times. The rearrangement links TRBV7-8 to TRBJ2-2; D call uncertain. Germline V gives CDR1 SGHVS, CDR2 FQNEAQ. Trimming pared 1 base from V and 5 bases from J, leaving 8 bases between. The CDR3 has 14 residues. CDR3 coding DNA: TGTGCCAGCAGCTTAGGGGCCTTTACCGGGGAGCTGTTTTTT. Its translation is CASSLGAFTGELFF.

V gene TRBV20-1 combines with J gene TRBJ2-3, with 9 positions matching TRBD2. Looked up from germline, CDR1 is DFQATT and CDR2 is SNEGSKA (reference sequence). This CDR3 has 17 amino acids. Trimming cost V 5 bases and J 0 bases; bases outside gene matches: 12. The DNA of the CDR3 is TGCAGTGCTCAGACGGCTAGCGGGACCCAAAGCACAGATACGCAGTATTTT. Translating it yields CSAQTASGTQSTDTQYF.

In this sample, this clonotype is medium-sized. The CDR3 is CASSQDGSMSGAHNEQFF. CDR3 DNA: TGCGCCAGCAGCCAAGATGGATCGATGTCGGGAGCCCACAATGAGCAGTTCTTC. The V and J genes are TRBV4-1 and TRBJ2-1, with D perhaps TRBD2 (6 bases). Germline CDR1 and CDR2: MGHRA and YSYEKL. The CDR3 loop spans 18 amino acids. V gave up 0 bases and J gave up 5 bases, with 20 bases separating them.

The chain links TRBV20-1 to TRBJ2-3, with 10 bases fitting TRBD2. With V trimmed by 8 bases and J by 0 bases, 8 bases remained unmatched. Germline V gives CDR1 DFQATT, CDR2 SNEGSKA (reference sequence). This CDR3 is built from 15 residues. CDR3 DNA sequence: TGCAGTACCCACGGACTAGCGGATAGCACAGATACGCAGTATTTT. Residues: CSTHGLADSTDTQYF.

This clonotype was picked up many times. The chain is built from TRBV29-1 and TRBJ2-5; TRBD1 matches 7 bases. Germline V gene sequence: CDR1 SQVTM, CDR2 ANQGSEA. The J segment lost 3 bases and the V segment lost 3 bases, leaving 10 bases of the junction unmatched. The CDR3 extends over 15 amino acids. The CDR3 DNA is TGCAGCGTTGACGACCTGGACAGGCCGGAAGAGACCCAGTACTTC. It encodes CSVDDLDRPEETQYF.

Only one count was recorded for this clonotype. The rearrangement uses TRBV4-2 and TRBJ2-4, with 10 bases identical to TRBD2. Trimming cost V 3 bases and J 0 bases; bases outside gene matches: 20. Germline V gives CDR1 LGHNA, CDR2 YNFKEQ. This CDR3 spans 22 amino acids. The CDR3 sequence is CASSQDYPGLARPTLAKNIQYF. The DNA of the CDR3 is TGTGCCAGCAGCCAGGATTATCCGGGACTAGCGAGACCCACTTTAGCCAAAAACATTCAGTACTTC.

This chain uses TRBV29-1 with TRBJ2-7, with D perhaps matching TRBD1 or TRBD2 (5 bases each). V dropped 3 bases and J dropped 3 bases, with 15 bases sitting between them. The CDR3 loop spans 14 amino acids. In germline, CDR1 is SQVTM, CDR2 ANQGSEA. CDR3 region: CSVEFPGTYYEQYF. CDR3 DNA: TGCAGCGTTGAGTTCCCCGGGACCTACTACGAGCAGTACTTC.

This clonotype has a handful of counts. This chain links TRBV2 with TRBJ1-1; unclear D gene. This CDR3 has 11 residues. Between the trimmed V and J ends, which lost 9 bases and 1 base, there was a span of 6 bases. CDR1 is SNHLY and CDR2 is FYNNEI in the germline V gene. CDR3 in amino acids: CARLTNTEAFF. The CDR3 DNA reads as TGTGCCAGGTTAACGAACACTGAAGCTTTCTTT.

This clonotype came up a few times. The rearrangement uses TRBV29-1 and TRBJ1-1; D remains ambiguous. The CDR3 contains 14 residues. The V gene lost 5 bases and the J gene lost 6 bases, with 19 bases spanning the gap. The germline gives CDR1 SQVTM, CDR2 ANQGSEA. CDR3: CSVPPSFGRAEAFF. The DNA of the CDR3 is TGCAGCGTTCCCCCAAGTTTTGGGAGGGCTGAAGCTTTCTTT.

In its sample, this clonotype was seen a few times. The chain uses TRBV5-1 and TRBJ2-1; a weak D match, TRBD1 (7 bases). Germline V gene sequence: CDR1 SGHRS, CDR2 YFSETQ. Trimming shortened V by 1 base and J by 5 bases, and 16 bases separated the two germline ends. The CDR3 is made up of 16 amino acids. The CDR3 here is CASSLMQGGLDNEQFF. Here the CDR3 DNA reads TGCGCCAGCAGCTTGATGCAGGGGGGTTTAGACAATGAGCAGTTCTTC.

This clonotype was picked up a small number of times. The V call is TRBV29-1, the J call TRBJ2-4; D ambiguous. Germline assignment: CDR1 SQVTM and CDR2 ANQGSEA. This CDR3 is built from 13 residues. The V end lost 4 bases, the J end lost 0 bases, and 7 bases lay between the germline ends. The CDR3 is CSVVWEAKNIQYF. As DNA, the CDR3 is TGCAGCGTTGTTTGGGAAGCCAAAAACATTCAGTACTTC.

At least ten counts were recorded for this clonotype. The V call is TRBV29-1, the J call TRBJ2-1; 9 nucleotides line up with TRBD2. Looked up from germline, CDR1 is SQVTM and CDR2 is ANQGSEA. V shed 3 bases and J 7 bases; nucleotides not matched to a gene: 16. CDR3 length equals 17 residues. The chain's CDR3 is CSVEGLRREGLLNEQFF. In nucleotides, the CDR3 is TGCAGCGTTGAGGGTTTAAGGCGGGAGGGCCTCTTGAATGAGCAGTTCTTC.

This clonotype was counted only a few times. The chain is built from TRBV27 and TRBJ2-1; D is ambiguous. The germline V gene has CDR1 MNHEY and CDR2 SMNVEV (reference sequence). Trimming pared 9 bases from V and 0 bases from J, leaving 12 bases between. CDR3 length: 14 residues. In nucleotides, the CDR3 is TGTGCCAGGATAATTTGGAGCTCCTACAATGAGCAGTTCTTC. Its translation is CARIIWSSYNEQFF.

V is TRBV25-1 and J is TRBJ2-3, with D perhaps TRBD2 (6 bases). The CDR3 covers 14 residues. Germline V gene sequence: CDR1 MGHDK, CDR2 SYGVNS. With 8 bases removed from V and 1 base from J, the gap between germline ends came to 13 bases. The chain's CDR3 is CASPYSGGTDTQYF. CDR3 DNA: TGTGCCAGCCCTTACTCGGGGGGCACAGATACGCAGTATTTT.

The V and J genes are TRBV27 and TRBJ2-1; D perhaps matches TRBD1 (5 bases). This CDR3 spans 14 amino acids. From germline, CDR1 is MNHEY and CDR2 SMNVEV (reference sequence). V was pared by 5 bases and J by 4 bases, with 12 bases between. The CDR3: CASSPSAGYNEQFF. CDR3 in DNA: TGTGCCAGCAGTCCCTCGGCAGGGTACAATGAGCAGTTCTTC.

The CDR3 coding sequence is TGCAGCGTTGGGGACTCCTCCTACAATGAGCAGTTCTTC. Its translation: CSVGDSSYNEQFF. The gene calls are TRBV29-1 and TRBJ2-1; tentatively, D is TRBD2 (6 bases). Germline CDR1 SQVTM, CDR2 ANQGSEA. The CDR3 has 13 amino acids. V was cut by 4 bases and J by 0 bases, with 7 bases left in between.

In this sample, this clonotype turned up a few times. The chain recombines TRBV12-3 or TRBV12-4 with TRBJ2-1; TRBD2 matches 9 bases. V shed 9 bases, J shed 5 bases, and the junction held 11 bases outside the gene matches. The CDR3 has 15 amino acids. CDR3 coding DNA: TGTGCCAGTATAGCGGGAGCCCTTAAAAACAATGAGCAGTTCTTC. Its protein is CASIAGALKNNEQFF.

This clonotype was seen only a few times. The chain joins TRBV12-3 or TRBV12-4 to TRBJ2-5; D is perhaps TRBD2 (5 bases). With 5 bases removed from V and 5 bases from J, the gap between germline ends came to 18 bases. This CDR3 has 15 residues. The CDR3 nucleotides are TGTGCCAGCAGTCCCTCGGTGTCGGGAATGGAGACCCAGTACTTC. The encoded protein is CASSPSVSGMETQYF.

This clonotype was found many times. The chain couples TRBV29-1 to TRBJ2-1; perhaps TRBD1 as D (5 bases). V gave up 5 bases and J gave up 3 bases, with 17 bases separating them. The CDR3 has 15 amino acids. CDR1 is SQVTM and CDR2 is ANQGSEA in the germline V gene. This chain's CDR3 is CSVPPDDSIYNEQFF. The CDR3 bases are TGCAGCGTTCCTCCAGATGACAGTATCTACAATGAGCAGTTCTTC.

The chain uses TRBV12-3 or TRBV12-4 and TRBJ2-7; 10 bases align to TRBD2. Trimming cost V 4 bases and J 4 bases; bases outside gene matches: 4. This CDR3 spans 14 amino acids. The CDR3 is CASSSWTSGYEQYF. As DNA, the CDR3 is TGTGCCAGCAGTTCGTGGACTAGCGGATACGAGCAGTACTTC.

This clonotype has a handful of counts. V gene TRBV4-3 combines with J gene TRBJ2-1; TRBD2 matches at 9 bases. The ends lost 1 base at V and 2 bases at J; junction bases unmatched: 12. From germline, CDR1 is LGHNA and CDR2 YSLEER. The CDR3 covers 19 residues. The CDR3: CASSQGAGTSPIPYNEQFF. The CDR3 nucleotides are TGCGCCAGCAGCCAAGGGGCCGGGACTAGCCCTATACCCTACAATGAGCAGTTCTTC.

The chain is built from TRBV5-1 and TRBJ2-7, with 9 bases aligning to TRBD2. Germline CDR1 is SGHRS and CDR2 is YFSETQ. The CDR3 has 16 amino acids. J lost 6 bases, V lost 4 bases, and 14 bases had no gene match. The CDR3 here is CASSLHSGSLPGEQYF. For the CDR3, the DNA is TGCGCCAGCAGCCTCCATAGCGGGAGCCTCCCCGGCGAGCAGTACTTC.

The gene calls are TRBV9 and TRBJ2-1; TRBD2 is a possible D gene (6 bases). The ends were cut back, 3 bases at V and 2 bases at J, with 15 bases in the middle. The CDR3 sequence is 16 residues long. The germline V gene encodes CDR1 SGDLS and CDR2 YYNGEE. CDR3 bases: TGTGCCAGCAGCGCCTCGGACGGACTACCCTACAATGAGCAGTTCTTC. Protein sequence: CASSASDGLPYNEQFF.